This passage covers 18 T cell receptor beta chains from one sample sequenced in a study of T cell responses to AZD1222 COVID-19 vaccine. This table comes from immunoSEQ multiplex PCR, and its TCRdb copy is limited to in-frame clones, with some not included. The sample lists about 67,000 clones; around four fifths were seen once. The specimen comprised peripheral blood, sampled 28 days after the second AZD1222 dose. The receptors come from an adult who received the AZD1222 COVID-19 vaccine.

The gene calls are TRBV24-1 and TRBJ1-4, with 9 positions matching TRBD1. The germline CDR1 and CDR2 sequences are KGHDR and SFDVKD. CDR3 length: 14 amino acids. V dropped 9 bases and J dropped 5; count of bases not matched to a gene: 6. The CDR3 reads CATCGGTGNEKLFF. DNA for the CDR3: TGTGCCACCTGCGGCGGGACAGGGAATGAAAAACTGTTTTTT.

There are a few counts of this clone. CDR3 nucleotide sequence: TGTGCCAGCAGTTTCGACAGGGGGTATCAGCCCCAGCATTTT. Its translation: CASSFDRGYQPQHF. The chain recombines TRBV2 with TRBJ1-5; 9 nucleotides align to TRBD1. Germline V gene data show CDR1 as SNHLY and CDR2 as FYNNEI. The CDR3 is 14 amino acids. V shed 5 bases and J 5 bases; nucleotides not matched to a gene: 4.

The chain combines TRBV5-6 with TRBJ2-5; D unclear. Deletions cut 4 bases from V and 3 bases from J, with 13 bases between. CDR1 and CDR2 (germline): SGHDT, YYEEEE. The CDR3 spans 14 residues. The CDR3 region has the DNA TGTGCCAGCAGCGCCTTAGGCAGAGAAGAGACCCAGTACTTC. It translates to CASSALGREETQYF. The whole variable domain, remainder taken from reference TRBV5-6 and TRBJ2-5, is DAGVTQSPTHLIKTRGQQVTLRCSPKSGHDTVSWYQQALGQGPQFIFQYYEEEERQRGNFPDRFSGHQFPNYSSELNVNALLLGDSALYLCASSALGREETQYFGPGTRLLVL.

The chain recombines TRBV6-5 with TRBJ2-1; D uncertain. The CDR3 is made up of 14 amino acids. From germline, CDR1 is MNHEY and CDR2 SVGAGI. The V end was cut by 5 bases, the J end by 0 bases, with 8 bases between. The CDR3 bases are TGTGCCAGCAGTAACCCGAACTCCTACAATGAGCAGTTCTTC. This gives the protein CASSNPNSYNEQFF.

The V call is TRBV30, the J call TRBJ1-2; a weak D match, TRBD1 (6 bases). CDR3 length: 13 residues. The V gene lost 5 bases and the J gene lost 4 bases, with 14 bases spanning the gap. Germline V gives CDR1 GTSNPN, CDR2 SVGIG (reference sequence). CDR3 in amino acids: CAWSGGSGYGYTF. The CDR3 region has the DNA TGTGCCTGGTCGGGGGGCTCGGGCTATGGCTACACCTTC.

This clone occurred once. The chain links TRBV9 to TRBJ1-2; D is perhaps TRBD1 (5 bases). The ends were cut back, 0 bases at V and 3 bases at J, with 9 bases in the middle. Germline V lookup: CDR1 SGDLS, CDR2 YYNGEE. This CDR3 spans 14 amino acids. The CDR3 coding sequence is TGTGCCAGCAGCGTAGTGGCGGGGGACTATGGCTACACCTTC. This gives the protein CASSVVAGDYGYTF.

The V and J genes are TRBV6-1 and TRBJ1-1; D unresolved. Germline CDR1 is MNHNS and CDR2 is SASEGT. V was pared by 3 bases and J by 2 bases, with 10 bases between. The CDR3 contains 14 residues. CDR3 in amino acids: CASSEFVSNTEAFF. In DNA form, the CDR3 reads TGTGCCAGCAGTGAGTTCGTAAGTAACACTGAAGCTTTCTTT.

V usage is TRBV10-3 and J usage is TRBJ2-6; maybe TRBD1 (6 bases). The CDR3 loop spans 16 amino acids. V lost 5 bases and J lost 0, with 11 bases in between. CDR1 ENHRY and CDR2 SYGVKD come from the germline V gene. The CDR3 here is CAISQQGPSGANVLTF. The CDR3, as DNA: TGTGCCATCAGTCAACAGGGACCCTCTGGGGCCAACGTCCTGACTTTC.

The gene calls are TRBV24-1 and TRBJ2-3; the D is unclear. There are 10 residues in the CDR3. Germline CDR1 is KGHDR and CDR2 is SFDVKD. V was cut by 7 bases and J by 10 bases, with 8 bases left in between. The CDR3 nucleotides are TGTGCCACCAGGGATCGGGCGCAGTATTTT. This codes for CATRDRAQYF.

The chain has TRBV28 and TRBJ1-5; D remains ambiguous. Germline V gene data show CDR1 as MDHEN and CDR2 as SYDVKM. The length of the CDR3 is 12 residues. V was cut by 7 bases and J by 2 bases, with 6 bases left in between. CDR3 bases: TGTGCCAGCACCGATGGCAATCAGCCCCAGCATTTT. Translated, it gives CASTDGNQPQHF.

The rearrangement joins TRBV28 to TRBJ2-7; D remains unclear. CDR3 size: 13 residues. Looked up from germline, CDR1 is MDHEN and CDR2 is SYDVKM. V was shortened by 2 bases and J by 3 bases, with 8 bases between the two germline ends. The CDR3 is CASSLRHLYEQYF. The CDR3, as DNA: TGTGCCAGCAGTTTAAGGCACCTCTACGAGCAGTACTTC.

The chain is built from TRBV28 and TRBJ2-7; 9 bases are shared with TRBD2. The CDR3 has 16 residues. Germline V lookup: CDR1 MDHEN, CDR2 SYDVKM. After removal of 6 bases from V and 9 bases from J, the junction contained 18 bases not matched to a gene. The CDR3 DNA follows: TGTGCCAGCAGACCCACTCTACTAAGCGGGGGGAGGTCGCAGTACTTC. Its protein is CASRPTLLSGGRSQYF.

The V gene is TRBV7-9, the J gene TRBJ1-6; a possible D gene is TRBD1 (6 bases). The CDR3 covers 13 residues. Trimming pared 4 bases from V and 11 bases from J, leaving 12 bases between. Germline assignment: CDR1 SEHNR and CDR2 FQNEAQ (reference sequence). The CDR3 DNA follows: TGTGCCAGCAGCTCGACAGGCGTCGCACCCCTCCACTTT. Protein sequence: CASSSTGVAPLHF.

This chain links TRBV27 with TRBJ2-3; D may be TRBD1 or TRBD2 (5 bases each). The CDR3 length is 13 residues. V lost 6 bases and J lost 4, with 11 bases in between. Germline CDR1 is MNHEY and CDR2 is SMNVEV (reference sequence). This CDR3 reads CASRGVNSDTQYF. CDR3 DNA sequence: TGTGCCAGCAGGGGGGTTAACTCAGATACGCAGTATTTT.

The V call is TRBV4-2, the J call TRBJ1-3; no firm D call. V was cut by 0 bases and J by 2 bases, with 8 bases left in between. Germline V gene data show CDR1 as LGHNA and CDR2 as YNFKEQ. CDR3 length: 15 residues. The DNA for the CDR3 is TGTGCCAGCAGCCAAGAGGCGAGAACTGGAAACACCATATATTTT. It is translated as CASSQEARTGNTIYF.

The chain is built from TRBV19 and TRBJ2-3, with D perhaps matching TRBD1 (5 bases). CDR3 length: 12 amino acids. The germline V gene encodes CDR1 LNHDA and CDR2 SQIVND (reference sequence). V gave up 6 bases and J gave up 1 base, with 5 bases separating them. CDR3 DNA: TGTGCCAGTAGAGGGGGCACAGATACGCAGTATTTT. This codes for CASRGGTDTQYF.

This clone has only a few counts. J is TRBJ2-1 and V is TRBV2; D is ambiguous. This CDR3 region has 11 residues. The germline V gene has CDR1 SNHLY and CDR2 FYNNEI. V was cut by 8 bases and J by 5 bases, with 7 bases left in between. CDR3 region: CASCVHNEQFF. The CDR3, as DNA: TGTGCCAGCTGCGTTCACAATGAGCAGTTCTTC.

On this clone: At one of its ends the junction is not consistent with the germline gene, which may arise from a read error. This chain uses TRBV6-5 with TRBJ2-5; D unclear. This CDR3 contains 12 residues. The germline V gene has CDR1 MNHEY and CDR2 SVGAGI. The DNA for the CDR3 is TGTGCCAGTTCCCCCACCCAAGGGACCCAGTACTTC. Protein product: CASSPTQGTQYF.